The rows below give T cell receptor beta chains drawn from one sample of a study of cytomegalovirus exposure and HLA in healthy donors. Sequencing was performed with immunoSEQ multiplex PCR; in TCRdb, only in-frame clones are kept and a portion is missing. Its clone listing holds more than 65,000 clones. Sequences were obtained from PBMCs. The receptors were sampled from a man in his forties in good health and CMV-seronegative. Each CDR3 is given with its conserved first and last residue. Each record gives: D gene, J gene, V gene, CDR3 protein, CDR3 DNA. The D gene is left open where the match is weak.

>NA|TRBJ2-1|TRBV5-6
CASSLTIPTYNEQFF
TGTGCCAGCAGCTTGACCATCCCCACTTACAATGAGCAGTTCTTC
>NA|TRBJ1-4|TRBV5-1
CASSLGDSNEKLFF
TGCGCCAGCAGCTTGGGGGACTCTAATGAAAAACTGTTTTTT
>NA|TRBJ2-5|TRBV28
CASSMGQGFETQYF
TGTGCCAGCAGTATGGGGCAGGGATTCGAGACCCAGTACTTC
>TRBD2|TRBJ2-7|TRBV30
CAWKRGQGTYEQYF
TGTGCCTGGAAGCGGGGGCAGGGAACCTACGAGCAGTACTTC
>NA|TRBJ2-7|TRBV5-6
CASSLVGRSGEQYF
TGTGCCAGCAGCTTGGTGGGCCGGAGCGGCGAGCAGTACTTC
>NA|TRBJ1-5|TRBV19
CASSIQVLANQPQHF
TGTGCCAGTAGTATACAGGTACTAGCAAATCAGCCCCAGCATTTT
>TRBD1|TRBJ2-7|TRBV6-5
CASSYSGTGTLNEQYF
TGTGCCAGCAGTTACTCGGGGACAGGGACCCTAAACGAGCAGTACTTC
>NA|TRBJ2-5|TRBV4-2
CASSQSETLTGLGETQYF
TGTGCCAGCAGCCAATCTGAGACCCTGACGGGTCTCGGTGAGACCCAGTACTTC
>TRBD1|TRBJ1-2|TRBV30
CAWSVQGAYGYTF
TGTGCCTGGAGTGTACAGGGGGCCTATGGCTACACCTTC
>NA|TRBJ2-7|TRBV5-5
CASSLELEQYF
TGTGCCAGCAGCCTTGAGCTCGAGCAGTACTTC
>NA|TRBJ2-3|TRBV5-1
CASSLGAGRTDTQYF
TGCGCCAGCAGCTTGGGGGCAGGGAGGACAGATACGCAGTATTTT
>TRBD1|TRBJ1-1|TRBV30
CALQGALGSTEAFF
TGTGCCTTACAGGGGGCCCTAGGGAGCACTGAAGCTTTCTTT
>TRBD1|TRBJ2-7|TRBV4-2
CASSAAGTGVPYEQYF
TGTGCCAGCAGCGCGGCCGGGACAGGGGTTCCCTACGAGCAGTACTTC
>TRBD1|TRBJ1-5|TRBV6-6
CASSTGTGDDQPQHF
TGTGCCAGCAGTACGGGGACAGGGGATGATCAGCCCCAGCATTTT
>NA|TRBJ1-5|TRBV19
CASREGRSQPQHF
TGTGCCAGTAGGGAGGGAAGGAGTCAGCCCCAGCATTTT
>NA|TRBJ1-5|TRBV11-2
CASSFGGNHQPQHF
TGTGCCAGCAGCTTTGGGGGCAACCATCAGCCCCAGCATTTT
>TRBD1|TRBJ1-4|TRBV19
CASSRTGVGEKLFF
TGTGCCAGTAGCCGGACAGGGGTCGGTGAAAAACTGTTTTTT
>TRBD1|TRBJ1-1|TRBV6-5
CASRRDRVTEAFF
TGTGCCAGCCGAAGGGACAGGGTCACTGAAGCTTTCTTT
>TRBD1|TRBJ2-5|TRBV5-4
CASSMDPRQGPPSETQYF
TGTGCCAGCAGCATGGACCCGAGACAGGGACCCCCATCGGAGACCCAGTACTTC
>NA|TRBJ1-1|TRBV7-2
CASSLGGGMNTEAFF
TGTGCCAGCAGCTTAGGGGGGGGGATGAACACTGAAGCTTTCTTT
>NA|TRBJ1-3|TRBV6-1
CASSDGPDEGRDTIYF
TGTGCCAGCAGTGATGGCCCCGATGAAGGGAGGGACACCATATATTTT
>NA|TRBJ1-1|TRBV5-1
CASSSGSRGTEAFF
TGCGCCAGCAGCTCGGGTTCCAGGGGTACTGAAGCTTTCTTT